Included here is one T cell receptor (beta chain) sequence, with context. These data originate in a study of blood T cell repertoires in COVID-19. About the study: COVID-19 samples, acute and convalescent, were from the United States, Italy and Spain. T cells, B-cell-depleted T cells, or PBMCs supplied cDNA or gDNA.

Study processing details: Reference gene primer amplification yielded estimated nucleated cell counts. Method: immunoSEQ multiplex PCR; TCRdb's copy keeps in-frame clones and lacks some. V, J and clone size reflect that table, while D and trimming were determined from the DNA. This sample has hundreds of thousands of clones; 65% to 90% occur once, and the top ten carry about 4.5%. CDR3 length: 13 residues. The V and J ends lost 6 bases and 3 bases respectively, with 9 bases between them. CDR1 SNHLY and CDR2 FYNNEI come from the germline V gene. Sequencing used PBMCs or T cells enriched from blood (not recorded which). The V and J genes are TRBV2 and TRBJ1-5; a possible D gene is TRBD1 (5 bases). This sequence was found in a woman in her thirties who had been exposed to COVID-19. CDR3 DNA sequence: TGTGCCAGCAGAGGCAGGGCCAATCAGCCCCAGCATTTT. This encodes CASRGRANQPQHF. Variable domain in full (rest from reference TRBV2 and TRBJ1-5): EPEVTQTPSHQVTQMGQEVILRCVPISNHLYFYWYRQILGQKVEFLVSFYNNEISEKSEIFDDQFSVERPDGSNFTLKIRSTKLEDSAMYFCASRGRANQPQHFGDGTRLSIL.